This record covers a single T cell receptor beta chain. Its antigen remains unknown. Trimming removed 3 bases from V and 5 bases from J, with 10 bases in between. The CDR3 consists of 13 residues. CDR1 and CDR2 (germline): LNHDA, SQIVND (reference sequence). This sample was included in a study of PD-1 blockade in classical Hodgkin lymphoma. Points from the study as a whole: Individuals who commenced nivolumab within less than 1 year of ASCT were excluded. CD4+ TCR diversity climbed significantly by C4D1, unlike CD8+ TCR diversity. Complete responders' diversity at baseline resembled that of newly diagnosed patients. Although disease activity or prior therapy may be involved, causes of the repertoire differences remain undefined.

Produced via immunoSEQ multiplex PCR; TCRdb's table is partial and in-frame only. This sample has 20,000 to 25,000 clones, with more than 60% found just once. Each and every patient relapsed after autologous stem cell transplantation, and patients got differing brentuximab vedotin exposure. The sequenced sample was peripheral blood mononuclear cells (PBMCs), obtained before the second cycle of nivolumab. This chain joins TRBV19 and TRBJ2-5; D not certain. This TCR was recovered from a human donor with classical Hodgkin lymphoma. CDR3 sequence (DNA): TGTGCCAGTAGTATTGCGGTTTGGGAGACCCAGTACTTC. This sequence encodes CASSIAVWETQYF. Full variable domain (outside the CDR3, taken from reference TRBV19 and TRBJ2-5): DGGITQSPKYLFRKEGQNVTLSCEQNLNHDAMYWYRQDPGQGLRLIYYSQIVNDFQKGDIAEGYSVSREKKESFPLTVTSAQKNPTAFYLCASSIAVWETQYFGPGTRLLVL.